This T cell receptor beta chain was sequenced in a study of shared clonotypes between healthy human individuals. Every one of the donors was a Caucasian adult that lived in Nashville, Tennessee. In regard to this clone: Its specificity is unknown.

Libraries were prepared by immunoSEQ multiplex PCR; TCRdb keeps only in-frame clonotypes and omits some of them. The data contain around 1.6 million clones, 95% to 99% of them singletons. The germline CDR1 and CDR2 sequences are WNHNN and SYGVQD (reference sequence). This CDR3 is 13 amino acids long. V was trimmed by 8 bases and J by 2 bases, leaving 9 bases between them. Study-wide results and caveats: Tissue TCR repertoires likely differ from these blood-only repertoires. In general, naive subsets displayed greater estimated richness than memory subsets did.

The rearrangement joins TRBV10-1 to TRBJ1-4; D not certain. The TCR comes from a man aged 25 to 40 in good health. The material sequenced was naive CD4+ T cells sorted from blood. Subset in this sample: CD45RA+ positively selected. CDR3 region: CASSAWTNEKLFF. For the CDR3, the DNA is TGCGCCAGCTCCGCGTGGACTAATGAAAAACTGTTTTTT.